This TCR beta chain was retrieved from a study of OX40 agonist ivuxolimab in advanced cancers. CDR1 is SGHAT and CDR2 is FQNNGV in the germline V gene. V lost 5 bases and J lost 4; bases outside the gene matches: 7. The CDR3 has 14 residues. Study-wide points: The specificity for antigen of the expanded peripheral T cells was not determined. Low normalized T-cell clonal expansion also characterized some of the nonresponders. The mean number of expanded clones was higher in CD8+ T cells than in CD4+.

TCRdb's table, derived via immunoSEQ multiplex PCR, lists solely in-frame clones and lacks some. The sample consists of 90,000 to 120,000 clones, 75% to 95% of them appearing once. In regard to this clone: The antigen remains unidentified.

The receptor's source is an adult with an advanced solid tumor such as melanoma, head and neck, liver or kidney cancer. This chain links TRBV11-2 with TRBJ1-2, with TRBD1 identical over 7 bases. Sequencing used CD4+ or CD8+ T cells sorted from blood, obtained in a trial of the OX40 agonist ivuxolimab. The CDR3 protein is CASSVGTAVYGYTF. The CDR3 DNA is TGTGCCAGCAGCGTAGGGACAGCCGTCTATGGCTACACCTTC.